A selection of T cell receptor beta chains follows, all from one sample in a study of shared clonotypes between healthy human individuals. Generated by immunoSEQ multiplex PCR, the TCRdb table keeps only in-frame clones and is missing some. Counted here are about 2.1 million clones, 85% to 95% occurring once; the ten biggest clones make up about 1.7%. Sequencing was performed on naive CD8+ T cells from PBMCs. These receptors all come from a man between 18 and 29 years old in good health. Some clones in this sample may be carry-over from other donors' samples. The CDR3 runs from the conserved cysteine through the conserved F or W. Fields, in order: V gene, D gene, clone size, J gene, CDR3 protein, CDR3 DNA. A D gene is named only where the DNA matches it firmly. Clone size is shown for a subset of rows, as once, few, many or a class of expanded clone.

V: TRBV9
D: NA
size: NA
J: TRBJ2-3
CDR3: CASSVAGTLTDTQYF
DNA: TGTGCCAGCAGCGTAGCAGGTACTCTCACAGATACGCAGTATTTT

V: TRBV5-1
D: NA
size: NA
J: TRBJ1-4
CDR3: CASSIRHSNEKLFF
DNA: TGCGCCAGCAGCATCCGACACAGCAATGAAAAACTGTTTTTT

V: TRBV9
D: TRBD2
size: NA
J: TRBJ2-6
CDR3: CASSDLLAGGSGANVLTF
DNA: TGTGCCAGCAGCGACCTACTAGCGGGAGGGTCTGGGGCCAACGTCCTGACTTTC

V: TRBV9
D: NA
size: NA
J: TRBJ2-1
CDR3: CASSAGDNEQFF
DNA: TGTGCCAGCAGCGCAGGGGACAATGAGCAGTTCTTC

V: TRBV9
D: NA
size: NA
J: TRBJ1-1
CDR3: CASSVSGVTEAFF
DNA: TGTGCCAGCAGCGTCTCAGGGGTGACTGAAGCTTTCTTT

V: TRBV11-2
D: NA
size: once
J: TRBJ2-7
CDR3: CASSLSPGAYEQYF
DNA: TGTGCCAGCAGCTTATCACCAGGGGCCTACGAGCAGTACTTC

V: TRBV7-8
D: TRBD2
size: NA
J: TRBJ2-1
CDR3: CASSLSGSGRNEQFF
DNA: TGTGCCAGCAGCTTAAGCGGGAGTGGGAGAAATGAGCAGTTCTTC

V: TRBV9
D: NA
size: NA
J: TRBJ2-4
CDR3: CASSSPTGPSDGKNIQYF
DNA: TGTGCCAGCAGCTCACCAACGGGACCGTCAGACGGCAAAAACATTCAGTACTTC

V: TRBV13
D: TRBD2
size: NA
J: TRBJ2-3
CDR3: CASSFGGSGTDTQYF
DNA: TGTGCCAGCAGCTTTGGCGGGAGTGGCACAGATACGCAGTATTTT

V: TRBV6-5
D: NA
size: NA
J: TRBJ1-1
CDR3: CASSRRILNTEAFF
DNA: TGTGCCAGCAGCCGCAGGATACTCAACACTGAAGCTTTCTTT

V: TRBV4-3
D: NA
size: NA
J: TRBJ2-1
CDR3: CASSQVWKSGDSYNEQFF
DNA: TGCGCCAGCAGCCAAGTGTGGAAAAGCGGAGACTCCTACAATGAGCAGTTCTTC

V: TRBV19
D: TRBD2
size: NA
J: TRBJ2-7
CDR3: CASSMPTSGSYEQYF
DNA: TGTGCCAGTAGTATGCCAACTAGCGGGAGCTACGAGCAGTACTTC

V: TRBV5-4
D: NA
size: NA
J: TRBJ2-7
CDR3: CASSFQGGASYEQYF
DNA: TGTGCCAGCAGCTTTCAGGGGGGCGCATCCTACGAGCAGTACTTC

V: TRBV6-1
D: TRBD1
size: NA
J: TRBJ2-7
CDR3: CASRDRGGEQYF
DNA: TGTGCCAGCAGAGACAGGGGTGGCGAACAGTACTTC

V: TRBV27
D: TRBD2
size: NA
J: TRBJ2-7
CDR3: CASSPPGGGPYEQYF
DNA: TGTGCCAGCAGTCCCCCGGGAGGGGGTCCCTACGAGCAGTACTTC

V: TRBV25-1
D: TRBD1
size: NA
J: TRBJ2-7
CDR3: CASSAGTGMYEQYF
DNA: TGTGCCAGCAGCGCCGGGACAGGGATGTACGAGCAGTACTTC

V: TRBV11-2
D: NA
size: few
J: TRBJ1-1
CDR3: CASSLDRTAWAFF
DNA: TGTGCCAGCAGCTTAGATCGGACGGCGTGGGCTTTCTTT

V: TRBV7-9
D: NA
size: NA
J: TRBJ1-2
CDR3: CASSAGPYHNYGYTF
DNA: TGTGCCAGCAGCGCTGGACCCTACCATAACTATGGCTACACCTTC

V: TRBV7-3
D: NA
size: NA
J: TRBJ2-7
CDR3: CASSPGPGGAEQYF
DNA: TGTGCCAGCAGTCCCGGGCCTGGGGGCGCCGAGCAGTACTTC

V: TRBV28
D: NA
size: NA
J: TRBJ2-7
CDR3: CASSLRRGPYEQYF
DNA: TGTGCCAGCAGTTTGCGGCGGGGCCCCTACGAGCAGTACTTC

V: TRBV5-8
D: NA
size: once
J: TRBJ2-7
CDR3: CASSLGWKYEQYF
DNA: TGTGCCAGCAGCTTAGGATGGAAATACGAGCAGTACTTC

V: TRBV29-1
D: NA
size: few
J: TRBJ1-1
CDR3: CSVVRMGGEAFF
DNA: TGCAGCGTTGTTAGGATGGGCGGTGAAGCTTTCTTT

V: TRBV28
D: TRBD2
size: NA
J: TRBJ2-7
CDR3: CASSLGGYEQYF
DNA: TGTGCCAGCAGTCTGGGGGGGTACGAGCAGTACTTC

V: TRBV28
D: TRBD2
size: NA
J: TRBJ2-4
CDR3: CASSFLPGGRGKNIQYF
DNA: TGTGCCAGCAGTTTCCTGCCGGGGGGGCGAGGCAAAAACATTCAGTACTTC

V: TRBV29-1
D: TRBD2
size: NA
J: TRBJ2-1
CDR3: CSVVVRASGRYNEQFF
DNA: TGCAGCGTTGTGGTTAGGGCTAGCGGGAGGTACAATGAGCAGTTCTTC

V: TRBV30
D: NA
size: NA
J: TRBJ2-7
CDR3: CAWSVILLREQYF
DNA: TGTGCCTGGAGTGTAATTTTGCTGAGAGAGCAGTACTTC

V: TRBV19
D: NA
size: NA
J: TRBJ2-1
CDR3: CASSIGGAPSYNEQFF
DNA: TGTGCCAGTAGTATAGGCGGAGCCCCCTCCTACAATGAGCAGTTCTTC

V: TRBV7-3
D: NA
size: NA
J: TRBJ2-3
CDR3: CASSQYRGSTDTQYF
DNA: TGTGCCAGCAGCCAGTATAGGGGGTCTACAGATACGCAGTATTTT

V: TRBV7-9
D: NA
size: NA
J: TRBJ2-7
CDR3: CASSSPPDGSYEQYF
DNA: TGTGCCAGCAGCTCACCCCCCGACGGGTCCTACGAGCAGTACTTC

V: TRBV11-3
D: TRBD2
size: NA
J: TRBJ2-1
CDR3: CASSLEGLAGSSYNEQFF
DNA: TGTGCCAGCAGCTTAGAGGGACTAGCGGGAAGCTCCTACAATGAGCAGTTCTTC

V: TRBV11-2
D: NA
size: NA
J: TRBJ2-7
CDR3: CASSFAASEQYF
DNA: TGTGCCAGCAGCTTTGCCGCTTCGGAGCAGTACTTC

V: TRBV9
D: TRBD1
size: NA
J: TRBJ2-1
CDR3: CASSVGGGASNEQFF
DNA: TGTGCCAGCAGCGTAGGAGGGGGCGCTTCCAATGAGCAGTTCTTC

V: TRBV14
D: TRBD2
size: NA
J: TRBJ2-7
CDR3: CASSPTTISGRASYEQYF
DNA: TGTGCCAGCAGCCCCACGACTATTAGCGGGAGGGCTTCGTACGAGCAGTACTTC

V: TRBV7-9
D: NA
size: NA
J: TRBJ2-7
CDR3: CASSSTTPRASSYEQYF
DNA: TGTGCCAGCAGCTCCACAACCCCGCGGGCGAGCTCCTACGAGCAGTACTTC

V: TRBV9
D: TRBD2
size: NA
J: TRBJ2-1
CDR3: CASSEGPGLAGVVPHEQFF
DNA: TGTGCCAGCAGCGAGGGGCCGGGACTAGCGGGAGTAGTTCCCCATGAGCAGTTCTTC

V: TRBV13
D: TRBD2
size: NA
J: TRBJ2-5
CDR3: CASSSRGGQETQYF
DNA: TGTGCCAGCAGCAGCCGCGGGGGGCAAGAGACCCAGTACTTC

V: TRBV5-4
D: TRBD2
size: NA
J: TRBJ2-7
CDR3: CASSLKREASYEQYF
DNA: TGTGCCAGCAGCTTGAAGCGGGAGGCCTCCTACGAGCAGTACTTC

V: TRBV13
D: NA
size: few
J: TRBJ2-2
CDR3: CASRVATGELFF
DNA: TGTGCCAGCAGAGTAGCAACCGGGGAGCTGTTTTTT

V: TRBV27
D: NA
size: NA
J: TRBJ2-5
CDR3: CASSLNYGWEQETQYF
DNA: TGTGCCAGCAGTTTAAACTACGGGTGGGAACAAGAGACCCAGTACTTC

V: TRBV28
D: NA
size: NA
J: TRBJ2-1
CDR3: CASSFRSRRDNEQFF
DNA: TGTGCCAGCAGTTTCCGGTCCCGTAGGGACAATGAGCAGTTCTTC

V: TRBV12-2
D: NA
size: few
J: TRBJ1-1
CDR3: CASRFRQNTEAFF
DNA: TGTGCAAGTCGCTTCCGTCAGAACACTGAAGCTTTCTTT

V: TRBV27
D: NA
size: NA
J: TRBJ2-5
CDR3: CASSSTLDFADETQYF
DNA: TGTGCCAGCAGTTCCACCCTGGACTTTGCCGATGAGACCCAGTACTTC